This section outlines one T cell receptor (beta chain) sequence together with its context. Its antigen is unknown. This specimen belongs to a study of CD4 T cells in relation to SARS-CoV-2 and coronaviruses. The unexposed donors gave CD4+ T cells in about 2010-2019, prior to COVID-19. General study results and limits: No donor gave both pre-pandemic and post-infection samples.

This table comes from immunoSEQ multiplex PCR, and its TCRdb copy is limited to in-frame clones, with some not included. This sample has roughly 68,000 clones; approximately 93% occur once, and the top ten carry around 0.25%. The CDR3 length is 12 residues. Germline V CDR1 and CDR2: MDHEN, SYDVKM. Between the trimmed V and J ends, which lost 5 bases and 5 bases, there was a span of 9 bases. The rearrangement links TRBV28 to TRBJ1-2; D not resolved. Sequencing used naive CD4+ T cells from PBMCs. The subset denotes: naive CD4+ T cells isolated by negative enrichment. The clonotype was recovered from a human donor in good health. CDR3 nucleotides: TGTGCCAGCAGTACGGCAGAATATGGCTACACCTTC. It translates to CASSTAEYGYTF.